This record looks at one TCR beta chain sequence and its context. The antigen remains unidentified. Germline V gene data show CDR1 as SGHVS and CDR2 as FQNEAQ. V dropped 0 bases and J dropped 5; count of bases not matched to a gene: 11. The CDR3 extends over 18 amino acids. TCRalpha and TCRbeta libraries used 5'RACE with constant-segment primers and UMIs. TCRdb analysed the 5' RACE reads with MiXCR anew, one entry per CDR3 protein. Among roughly 320,000 distinct CDR3 sequences listed, 25% to 30% were seen once. The record originates from a study of T-cell memory formation after mild COVID-19. General study results and limits: Mainly CM and EM harbored the contracting CD4+ clones; mainly EMRA harbored the CD8+ ones.

The source of this sequence is an adult woman who had mild COVID-19 (a few samples of this study predate the infection). Cell type and time point are not known. Source material: PBMCs or a T cell subset sorted from them (not recorded which). The V and J genes are TRBV7-8 and TRBJ2-1, with 9 nucleotides matching TRBD2. CDR3 DNA: TGTGCCAGCAGCTTAGCGAGAATCGCGGGAGGGCCTAACAATGAGCAGTTCTTC. Its translation is CASSLARIAGGPNNEQFF.